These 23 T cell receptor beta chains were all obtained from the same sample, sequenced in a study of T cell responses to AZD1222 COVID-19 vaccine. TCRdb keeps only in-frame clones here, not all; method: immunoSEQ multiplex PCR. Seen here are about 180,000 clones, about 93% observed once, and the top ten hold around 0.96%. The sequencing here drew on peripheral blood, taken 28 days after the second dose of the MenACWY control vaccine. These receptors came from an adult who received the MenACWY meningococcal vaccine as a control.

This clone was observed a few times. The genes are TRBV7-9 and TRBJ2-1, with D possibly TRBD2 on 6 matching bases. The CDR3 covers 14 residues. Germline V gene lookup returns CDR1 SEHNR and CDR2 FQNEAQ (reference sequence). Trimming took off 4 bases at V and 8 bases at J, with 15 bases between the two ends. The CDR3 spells CASSSRVSGDEQFF. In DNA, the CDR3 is TGTGCCAGCAGCTCTCGGGTCTCGGGAGATGAGCAGTTCTTC.

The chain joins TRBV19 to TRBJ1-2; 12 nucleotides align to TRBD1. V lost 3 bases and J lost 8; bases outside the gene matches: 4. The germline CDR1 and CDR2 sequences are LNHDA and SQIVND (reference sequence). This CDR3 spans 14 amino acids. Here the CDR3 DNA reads TGTGCCAGTAGTATGGGACAGGGGGCTCGGGGCTACACCTTC. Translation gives CASSMGQGARGYTF. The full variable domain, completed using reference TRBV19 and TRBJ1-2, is DGGITQSPKYLFRKEGQNVTLSCEQNLNHDAMYWYRQDPGQGLRLIYYSQIVNDFQKGDIAEGYSVSREKKESFPLTVTSAQKNPTAFYLCASSMGQGARGYTFGSGTRLTVV.

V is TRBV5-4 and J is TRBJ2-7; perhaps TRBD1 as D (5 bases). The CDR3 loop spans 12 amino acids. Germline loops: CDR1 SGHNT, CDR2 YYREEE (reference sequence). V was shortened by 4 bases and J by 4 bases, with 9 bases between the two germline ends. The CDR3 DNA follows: TGTGCCAGCAGCCCGGACAAATACGAGCAGTACTTC. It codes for CASSPDKYEQYF.

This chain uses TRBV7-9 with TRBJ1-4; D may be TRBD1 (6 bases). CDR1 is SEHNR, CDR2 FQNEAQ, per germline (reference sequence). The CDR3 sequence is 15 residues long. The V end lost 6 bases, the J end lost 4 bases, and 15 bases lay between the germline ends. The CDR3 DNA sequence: TGTGCCAGCAGTCTCAGGGACACCTATAATGAAAAACTGTTTTTT. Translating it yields CASSLRDTYNEKLFF.

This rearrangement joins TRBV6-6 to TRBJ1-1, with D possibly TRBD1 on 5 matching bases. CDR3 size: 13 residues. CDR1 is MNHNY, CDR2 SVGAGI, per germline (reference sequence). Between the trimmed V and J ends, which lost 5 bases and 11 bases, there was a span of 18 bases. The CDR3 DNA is TGTGCCAGCAGTCCACCGACCGGGACGCGGGCTTTCTTT. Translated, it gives CASSPPTGTRAFF.

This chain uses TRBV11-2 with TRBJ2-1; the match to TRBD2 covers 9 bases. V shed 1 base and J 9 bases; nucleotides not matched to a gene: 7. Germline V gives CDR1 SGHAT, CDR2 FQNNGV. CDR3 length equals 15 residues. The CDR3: CASSLVAGGFGEQFF. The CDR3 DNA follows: TGTGCCAGCAGCTTAGTGGCGGGGGGGTTCGGTGAGCAGTTCTTC.

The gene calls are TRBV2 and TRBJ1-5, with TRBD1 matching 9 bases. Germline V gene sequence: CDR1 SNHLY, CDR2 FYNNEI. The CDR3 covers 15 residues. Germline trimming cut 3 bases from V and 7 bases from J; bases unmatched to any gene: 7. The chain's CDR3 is CASSDIGQGNQPQHF. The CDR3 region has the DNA TGTGCCAGCAGTGATATTGGACAGGGGAACCAGCCCCAGCATTTT. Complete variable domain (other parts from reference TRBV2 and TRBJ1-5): EPEVTQTPSHQVTQMGQEVILRCVPISNHLYFYWYRQILGQKVEFLVSFYNNEISEKSEIFDDQFSVERPDGSNFTLKIRSTKLEDSAMYFCASSDIGQGNQPQHFGDGTRLSIL.

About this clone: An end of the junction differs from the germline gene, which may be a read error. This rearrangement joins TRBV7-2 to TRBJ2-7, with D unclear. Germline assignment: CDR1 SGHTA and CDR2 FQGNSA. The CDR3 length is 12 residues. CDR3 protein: CASSLVSFEQYF. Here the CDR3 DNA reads TGTGCCAGCAGCTTAGTCTCCTTCGAGCAGTACTTC.

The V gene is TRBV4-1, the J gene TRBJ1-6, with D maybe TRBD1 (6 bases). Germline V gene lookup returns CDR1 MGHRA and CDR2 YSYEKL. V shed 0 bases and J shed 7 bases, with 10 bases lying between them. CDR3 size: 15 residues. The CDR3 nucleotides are TGCGCCAGCAGCCAAGAACGGGACATCAATTCACCCCTCCACTTT. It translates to CASSQERDINSPLHF.

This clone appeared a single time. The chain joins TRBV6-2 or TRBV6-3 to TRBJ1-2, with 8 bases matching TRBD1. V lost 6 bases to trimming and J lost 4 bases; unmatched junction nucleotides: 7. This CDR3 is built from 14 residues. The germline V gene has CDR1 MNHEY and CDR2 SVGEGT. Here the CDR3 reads CASSRGQGRYGYTF. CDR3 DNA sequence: TGTGCCAGCAGCCGCGGACAGGGCCGCTATGGCTACACCTTC.

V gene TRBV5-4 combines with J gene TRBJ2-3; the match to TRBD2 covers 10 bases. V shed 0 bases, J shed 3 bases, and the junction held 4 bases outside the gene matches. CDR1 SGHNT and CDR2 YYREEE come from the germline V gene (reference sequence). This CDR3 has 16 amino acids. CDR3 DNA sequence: TGTGCCAGCAGCTTGGAGAGCGGGGGGGCTACAGATACGCAGTATTTT. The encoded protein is CASSLESGGATDTQYF.

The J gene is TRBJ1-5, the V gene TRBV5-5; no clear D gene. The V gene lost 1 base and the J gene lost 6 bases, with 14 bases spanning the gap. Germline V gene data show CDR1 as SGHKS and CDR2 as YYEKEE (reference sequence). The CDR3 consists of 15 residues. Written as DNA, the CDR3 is TGTGCCAGCAGCTTGCTGGGGAATCAACGTCAGCCCCAGCATTTT. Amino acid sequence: CASSLLGNQRQPQHF.

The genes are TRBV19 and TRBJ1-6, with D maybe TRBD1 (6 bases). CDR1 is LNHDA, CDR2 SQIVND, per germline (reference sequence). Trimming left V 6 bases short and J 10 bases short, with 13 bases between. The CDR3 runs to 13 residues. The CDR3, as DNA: TGTGCCAGTAGCCGGATCGGACAGTCACCCCTCCACTTT. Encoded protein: CASSRIGQSPLHF.

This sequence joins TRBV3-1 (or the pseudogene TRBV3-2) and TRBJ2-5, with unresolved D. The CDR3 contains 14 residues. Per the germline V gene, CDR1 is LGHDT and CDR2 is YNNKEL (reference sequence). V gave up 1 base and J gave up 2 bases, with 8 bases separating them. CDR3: CASSQVPGQETQYF. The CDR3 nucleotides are TGTGCCAGCAGCCAAGTCCCTGGACAAGAGACCCAGTACTTC.

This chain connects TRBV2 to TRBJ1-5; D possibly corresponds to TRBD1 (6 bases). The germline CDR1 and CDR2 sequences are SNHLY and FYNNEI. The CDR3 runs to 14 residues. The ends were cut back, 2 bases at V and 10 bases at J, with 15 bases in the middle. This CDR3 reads CASSERGTPSPQHF. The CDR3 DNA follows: TGTGCCAGCAGTGAAAGGGGGACGCCTTCACCCCAGCATTTT.

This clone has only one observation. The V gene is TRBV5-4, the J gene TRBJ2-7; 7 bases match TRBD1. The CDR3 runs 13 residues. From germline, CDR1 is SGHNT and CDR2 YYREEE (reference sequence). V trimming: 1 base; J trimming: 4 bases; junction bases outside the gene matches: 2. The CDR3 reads CASSLWDRYEQYF. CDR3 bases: TGTGCCAGCAGCTTGTGGGACAGATACGAGCAGTACTTC.

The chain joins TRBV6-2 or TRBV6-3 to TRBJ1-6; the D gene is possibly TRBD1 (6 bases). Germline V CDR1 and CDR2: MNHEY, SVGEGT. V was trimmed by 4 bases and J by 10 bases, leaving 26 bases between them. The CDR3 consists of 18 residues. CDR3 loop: CASSSNFRVRGMKSPLHF. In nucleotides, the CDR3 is TGTGCCAGCAGTTCCAACTTCCGAGTCAGGGGAATGAAATCACCCCTCCACTTT.

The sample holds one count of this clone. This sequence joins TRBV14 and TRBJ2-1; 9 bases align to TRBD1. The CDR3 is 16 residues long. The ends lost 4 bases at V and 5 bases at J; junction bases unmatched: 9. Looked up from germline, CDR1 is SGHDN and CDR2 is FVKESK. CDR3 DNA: TGTGCCAGCAGCCGTCGGGACAGGGAGTCACACAATGAGCAGTTCTTC. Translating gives CASSRRDRESHNEQFF.

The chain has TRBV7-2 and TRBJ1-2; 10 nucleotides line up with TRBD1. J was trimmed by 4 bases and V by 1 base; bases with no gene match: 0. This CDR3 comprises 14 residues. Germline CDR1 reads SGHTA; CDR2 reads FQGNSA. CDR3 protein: CASSLGQGAYGYTF. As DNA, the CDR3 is TGTGCCAGCAGCTTAGGACAGGGGGCCTATGGCTACACCTTC.

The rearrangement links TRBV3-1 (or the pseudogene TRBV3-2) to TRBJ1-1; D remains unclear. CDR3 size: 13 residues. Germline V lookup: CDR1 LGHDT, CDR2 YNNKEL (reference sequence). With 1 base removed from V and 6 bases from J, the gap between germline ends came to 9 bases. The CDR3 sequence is CASSQALAAEAFF. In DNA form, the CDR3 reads TGTGCCAGCAGCCAAGCCCTCGCAGCTGAAGCTTTCTTT.

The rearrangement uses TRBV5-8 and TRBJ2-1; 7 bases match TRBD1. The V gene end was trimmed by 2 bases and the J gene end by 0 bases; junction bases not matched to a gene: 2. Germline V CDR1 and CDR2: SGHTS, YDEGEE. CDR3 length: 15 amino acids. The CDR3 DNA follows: TGTGCCAGCAGCTTCAACAGGGGCTCCTACAATGAGCAGTTCTTC. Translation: CASSFNRGSYNEQFF.

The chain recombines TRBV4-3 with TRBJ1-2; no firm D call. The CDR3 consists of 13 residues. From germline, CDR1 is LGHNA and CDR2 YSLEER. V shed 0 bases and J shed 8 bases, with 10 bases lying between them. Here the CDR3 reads CASSQDIGEGYTF. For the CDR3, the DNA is TGCGCCAGCAGCCAAGATATCGGGGAGGGCTACACCTTC.

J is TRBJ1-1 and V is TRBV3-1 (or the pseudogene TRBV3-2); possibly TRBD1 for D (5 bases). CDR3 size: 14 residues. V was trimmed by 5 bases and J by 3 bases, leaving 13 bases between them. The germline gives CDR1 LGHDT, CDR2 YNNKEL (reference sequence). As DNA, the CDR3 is TGTGCCAGCAGCGAAGGCGGGGCCCACACTGAAGCTTTCTTT. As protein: CASSEGGAHTEAFF.